Each of the 26 T cell receptor beta chains below was sequenced from the same sample in a study of blood T cells in healthy people across ages. Through a sample-barcoded 5' primer and a J-beta primer mix, a second PCR was run for roughly 6 to 12 cycles. TCRdb analysed the 5' RACE reads with MiXCR anew, one entry per CDR3 protein. This sample yields hundreds of thousands of distinct CDR3 sequences, of which 40% to 45% are seen a single time; less than 25% belongs to the top ten. Sequencing was performed on blood. The origin of the receptors is a woman aged 55-70 years in good health.

In this sample, this clonotype turned up a few times. The V call is TRBV28, the J call TRBJ2-1, with 12 bases lining up with TRBD2. With 3 bases clipped from V and 6 bases from J, the junction kept 3 bases outside the gene matches. CDR3 size: 15 residues. Germline CDR1 reads MDHEN; CDR2 reads SYDVKM. CDR3 sequence reads: CASSLTSGSSNEQFF. CDR3 DNA: TGTGCCAGCAGTTTGACTAGCGGGAGTTCCAATGAGCAGTTCTTC.

J is TRBJ1-5 and V is TRBV20-1; D is perhaps TRBD1 (6 bases). Per germline, CDR1 DFQATT and CDR2 SNEGSKA (reference sequence). V lost 6 bases to trimming and J lost 0 bases, with 15 bases between them. The CDR3 has 15 amino acids. DNA for the CDR3: TGCAGTGCCAGTCGAACAGGGAGTAGCAATCAGCCCCAGCATTTT. As protein: CSASRTGSSNQPQHF.

This clonotype was picked up a small number of times. J is TRBJ2-5 and V is TRBV7-2, with 15 bases that match TRBD2. The CDR3 covers 15 residues. After removal of 4 bases from V and 6 bases from J, the junction contained 3 bases not matched to a gene. Germline-derived CDR1 and CDR2 are SGHTA and FQGNSA. CDR3 sequence reads: CASSYGTSGRQTQYF. CDR3 DNA: TGTGCCAGCAGCTACGGGACTAGCGGGAGGCAGACCCAGTACTTC. The whole variable domain, filled in from reference TRBV7-2 and TRBJ2-5, reads GAGVSQSPSNKVTEKGKDVELRCDPISGHTALYWYRQSLGQGLEFLIYFQGNSAPDKSGLPSDRFSAERTGGSVSTLTIQRTQQEDSAVYLCASSYGTSGRQTQYFGPGTRLLVL.

The chain is built from TRBV7-3 and TRBJ2-1; weak D call: TRBD2 (6 bases). Germline V CDR1 and CDR2: SGHTA, FQGTGA. This CDR3 contains 16 residues. Trimming pared 2 bases from V and 2 bases from J, leaving 13 bases between. Here the CDR3 DNA reads TGTGCCAGCAGCTTAGGGCCGGGAGCAGCCTACAATGAGCAGTTCTTC. This encodes CASSLGPGAAYNEQFF. The full variable domain, with the rest looked up from reference TRBV7-3 and TRBJ2-1, is GAGVSQTPSNKVTEKGKYVELRCDPISGHTALYWYRQSLGQGPEFLIYFQGTGAADDSGLPNDRFFAVRPEGSVSTLKIQRTERGDSAVYLCASSLGPGAAYNEQFFGPGTRLTVL.

This sequence joins TRBV3-1 and TRBJ2-5, with 8 bases that match TRBD2. This CDR3 contains 15 residues. With V trimmed by 2 bases and J by 7 bases, 9 bases remained unmatched. Germline V lookup: CDR1 LGHDT, CDR2 YNNKEL (reference sequence). CDR3 sequence reads: CASSQRGGSMWTQYF. The CDR3 DNA reads as TGTGCCAGCAGCCAACGGGGGGGCAGCATGTGGACCCAGTACTTC.

Regarding this clonotype: The germline gene is not matched at one end of the junction; a read error may be the cause. This sequence joins TRBV2 and TRBJ2-1; 11 bases are shared with TRBD2. There are 16 residues in the CDR3. Germline CDR1 and CDR2: SNHLY and FYNNEI. The CDR3 protein is CASTTNLAGGRNKQFF. The CDR3 DNA reads TGTGCCAGCACTACCAACCTAGCGGGAGGACGCAATAAGCAGTTCTTC.

This clonotype occurred many times. This chain links TRBV9 with TRBJ2-6, with D possibly matching TRBD2 (6 bases). V lost 3 bases and J 1 base, leaving 8 bases between the germline ends. This CDR3 spans 15 amino acids. In germline, CDR1 is SGDLS, CDR2 YYNGEE. The CDR3 protein is CASSDRGSGANVLTF. The CDR3 DNA sequence: TGTGCCAGCAGCGATCGGGGGTCTGGGGCCAACGTCCTGACTTTC.

In its sample, this clonotype was seen a few times. The chain employs TRBV4-3 and TRBJ1-1; D remains unclear. The germline gives CDR1 LGHNA, CDR2 YSLEER. The CDR3 is made up of 15 amino acids. With 1 base removed from V and 0 bases from J, the gap between germline ends came to 9 bases. The CDR3 reads CASSQVSRMNTEAFF. The CDR3 DNA is TGCGCCAGCAGCCAAGTTTCTCGAATGAACACTGAAGCTTTCTTT.

The chain recombines TRBV7-2 with TRBJ2-1; TRBD2 matches 9 bases. The CDR3 spans 16 residues. CDR1 is SGHTA and CDR2 is FQGNSA in the germline V gene. The trim removed 6 bases at V and 4 bases at J, leaving 10 bases unmatched. Here the CDR3 DNA reads TGTGCCAGCAGTCTAGCGTATGCGGGGGGGTACAATGAGCAGTTCTTC. This sequence encodes CASSLAYAGGYNEQFF.

In this sample, this clonotype turned up a few times. V and J are TRBV12-3 or TRBV12-4 and TRBJ2-7; D not resolved. V was trimmed by 7 bases and J by 1 base, leaving 14 bases between them. CDR3 length: 14 residues. The CDR3 here is CASTFHSLSYEQYF. The DNA for the CDR3 is TGTGCCAGCACCTTCCATAGTCTTTCCTACGAGCAGTACTTC.

Regarding this clonotype: Possible read error: a much larger clone is one base away. The gene calls are TRBV7-9 and TRBJ2-7, with D possibly matching TRBD1 (6 bases). Trimming removed 5 bases from V and 5 bases from J, with 16 bases in between. Germline V CDR1 and CDR2: SEHNR, FQNEAQ (reference sequence). The CDR3 extends over 14 amino acids. The DNA for the CDR3 is TGTGCCAGCAGCGACCCCTCGGACAGCGACGAGCAGTACTTC. Translation: CASSDPSDSDEQYF.

DNA for the CDR3: TGCAGCGTCCATCCTAGCGGATGCACAGATACGCAGTATTTT. Its protein is CSVHPSGCTDTQYF. The V call is TRBV29-1, the J call TRBJ2-3; TRBD2 matches 7 bases. Germline lookup yields CDR1 SQVTM and CDR2 ANQGSEA. V shed 6 bases, J shed 1 base, and the junction held 7 bases outside the gene matches. The CDR3 is made up of 14 amino acids.

CDR3 sequence (DNA): TGTGCCAGCAGATGGACAGGGAGGGACACTGAAGCTTTCTTT. Translating it yields CASRWTGRDTEAFF. The chain links TRBV12-3 or TRBV12-4 to TRBJ1-1, with TRBD1 identical over 8 bases. J gave up 3 bases and V 6 bases, and 6 bases lay outside the gene matches. The CDR3 contains 14 residues.

This clonotype was picked up a small number of times. The V and J genes are TRBV20-1 and TRBJ2-3; the D gene is possibly TRBD2 (5 bases). The CDR3 totals 12 residues. Germline V gene sequence: CDR1 DFQATT, CDR2 SNEGSKA (reference sequence). V lost 6 bases and J 2 bases, leaving 9 bases between the germline ends. This CDR3 is CSAEVPTDTQYF. CDR3 nucleotide sequence: TGCAGTGCGGAGGTTCCCACAGATACGCAGTATTTT.

The rearrangement links TRBV18 to TRBJ2-2; 9 nucleotides align to TRBD2. Trimming cost V 5 bases and J 0 bases; bases outside gene matches: 7. The CDR3 contains 17 residues. Germline V gene lookup returns CDR1 KGHSH and CDR2 LQKENI. The CDR3, as DNA: TGTGCCAGCTCAACGAGCGGGAGGCCGTCGAACACCGGGGAGCTGTTTTTT. This translates into CASSTSGRPSNTGELFF.

Ten or more counts support this clonotype. CDR3 region: CSARRRAWATNEKLFF. CDR3 DNA sequence: TGCAGTGCTAGAAGGAGGGCTTGGGCAACTAATGAAAAACTGTTTTTT. The genes are TRBV20-1 and TRBJ1-4; D is unresolved. Germline CDR1 is DFQATT and CDR2 is SNEGSKA (reference sequence). The length of the CDR3 is 16 residues. Deletions cut 2 bases from V and 0 bases from J, with 13 bases between.

This chain connects TRBV27 to TRBJ2-1, with 12 bases lining up with TRBD2. This CDR3 comprises 17 residues. Germline lookup yields CDR1 MNHEY and CDR2 SMNVEV (reference sequence). Losses at the gene ends were 7 bases for V and 6 bases for J; bases not matched to a gene: 13. CDR3 sequence (DNA): TGTGCCAGCAACCCCCGGACTAGCGGGGAGAAACCCAATGAGCAGTTCTTC. Protein: CASNPRTSGEKPNEQFF.

The chain combines TRBV12-3 or TRBV12-4 with TRBJ2-5, with 8 bases that match TRBD1. This CDR3 region has 14 residues. Trimming at V came to 5 bases and at J to 11 bases, leaving 13 bases not matched to a gene. The CDR3 sequence is CASSVAQGGNEQYF. In nucleotides, the CDR3 is TGTGCCAGCAGTGTCGCACAGGGGGGCAATGAGCAGTACTTC.

This clonotype has a handful of counts. The CDR3 DNA reads as TGCGCCAGCAGCCAAGATAAGGGAGGTGAAGCTTTCTTT. This gives the protein CASSQDKGGEAFF. The J gene is TRBJ1-1, the V gene TRBV4-3; D remains ambiguous. The V and J ends lost 0 bases and 7 bases respectively, with 9 bases between them. Germline V gene lookup returns CDR1 LGHNA and CDR2 YSLEER. This CDR3 contains 13 residues.

This clonotype was seen more than once but under ten times. This rearrangement joins TRBV29-1 to TRBJ2-7, with D unclear. CDR3 length equals 13 residues. Trimming shortened V by 7 bases and J by 2 bases, and 15 bases separated the two germline ends. CDR1 and CDR2 from the germline V gene are SQVTM and ANQGSEA. The CDR3 nucleotides are TGCAGCGCTGCAGTTGGCGGAGCCTACGAGCAGTACTTC. Translating it yields CSAAVGGAYEQYF.

This clonotype was found a few times. The rearrangement uses TRBV6-5 and TRBJ2-7; TRBD2 agrees at 8 bases. Germline V gene lookup returns CDR1 MNHEY and CDR2 SVGAGI. The V and J ends lost 7 bases and 3 bases, in that order; junction bases with no gene match: 5. CDR3 length equals 13 residues. This CDR3 reads CASKGGRYYEQYF. The CDR3 bases are TGTGCCAGCAAAGGCGGGAGGTACTACGAGCAGTACTTC.

The chain's CDR3 is CASSENEGSRGYTF. The CDR3 nucleotides are TGTGCCAGCAGTGAAAACGAGGGATCTAGGGGCTACACCTTC. J is TRBJ1-2 and V is TRBV2; D is unresolved. CDR3 length: 14 residues. From germline, CDR1 is SNHLY and CDR2 FYNNEI. The V end lost 2 bases, the J end lost 8 bases, and 15 bases lay between the germline ends.

The rearrangement links TRBV10-3 to TRBJ2-6, with D unclear. CDR1 and CDR2 (germline): ENHRY, SYGVKD. The CDR3 is 14 residues long. V gave up 4 bases and J gave up 0 bases, with 4 bases separating them. The DNA for the CDR3 is TGTGCCATCAGTGGCGGCTCTGGGGCCAACGTCCTGACTTTC. Protein product: CAISGGSGANVLTF.

This clonotype occurred once. The gene calls are TRBV4-2 and TRBJ2-7; D is perhaps TRBD1 or TRBD2 (6 bases each). The J call is in doubt because the DNA end fits TRBJ2-5 better. Germline V gene data show CDR1 as LGHNA and CDR2 as YNFKEQ. This CDR3 has 14 amino acids. The CDR3, as DNA: TGTGCCAGCAGCCAAGACGCACAGGGAGGGACCCAGTACTTC. Translating gives CASSQDAQGGTQYF.

The chain links TRBV12-3 or TRBV12-4 to TRBJ2-6; D not resolved. The CDR3 runs 15 residues. Trimming took off 3 bases at V and 2 bases at J, with 8 bases between the two ends. In DNA form, the CDR3 reads TGTGCCAGCAGTTTTGGGGTTGCTGGGGCCAACGTCCTGACTTTC. Translating it yields CASSFGVAGANVLTF.

The chain uses TRBV5-1 and TRBJ1-2; a weak D match, TRBD1 (5 bases). CDR3 length equals 12 residues. CDR1 SGHRS and CDR2 YFSETQ come from the germline V gene. V gave up 0 bases and J gave up 8 bases, with 8 bases separating them. CDR3 region: CASSLAGTGYTF. The CDR3 nucleotides are TGCGCCAGCAGCTTGGCAGGGACGGGCTACACCTTC.